The 10 T cell receptor beta chains below all came from one sample that was sequenced in a study of blood T cells in healthy people across ages. A sample-barcoded 5' primer and a J-beta primer mix were used in a second PCR of roughly 7 to 12 cycles. One entry per CDR3 protein results from TCRdb running MiXCR on the 5' RACE reads. The profile shows 1.5 million or so distinct CDR3 sequences, about 45% of them singletons. Sequencing was performed on blood. The source of these receptors is a woman between 18 and 30 years old in good health.

CDR3 protein: CAWGDGTEAFF. For the CDR3, the DNA is TGTGCCTGGGGGGACGGAACTGAAGCTTTCTTT. This rearrangement joins TRBV30 to TRBJ1-1; the D gene is possibly TRBD1 (5 bases). The CDR3 is 11 amino acids. The germline V gene has CDR1 GTSNPN and CDR2 SVGIG (reference sequence). Trimming stripped 5 bases from V and 5 bases from J, with 9 bases between.

This clonotype was picked up a small number of times. A read error may produce the germline difference seen at one junction end. The DNA for the CDR3 is TGTGCTAGCAGCGAAGGACAGGGTCAAGAGACCCAGTACTTC. This gives the protein CASSEGQGQETQYF. The chain links TRBV7-2 to TRBJ2-5, with TRBD1 matching 8 bases. Germline V gene lookup returns CDR1 SGHTA and CDR2 FQGNSA. This CDR3 is built from 14 residues.

V usage is TRBV12-3 or TRBV12-4 and J usage is TRBJ2-7; 9 bases agree with TRBD1. The J call is in doubt because the DNA end fits TRBJ2-5 better. The CDR3 runs to 16 residues. CDR3 in amino acids: CASSLAPPGQGQTQYF. CDR3 in DNA: TGTGCCAGCAGTTTAGCCCCACCGGGACAGGGTCAGACCCAGTACTTC.

This chain joins TRBV6-1 and TRBJ2-1, with 8 bases aligning to TRBD1. The J call is uncertain, as TRBJ2-7 better fits the DNA end. The CDR3 extends over 18 amino acids. The germline V gene encodes CDR1 MNHNS and CDR2 SASEGT. The CDR3 coding sequence is TGTGCCAGCAGGGACAGGGATAGGACATCACCTAACTACAATGAGCAGTACTTC. The encoded protein is CASRDRDRTSPNYNEQYF.

In its sample, this clonotype was seen a few times. CDR3 loop: CASSPGLDSYEQYF. The CDR3 DNA reads as TGTGCCAGCAGCCCGGGACTAGATTCCTACGAGCAGTACTTC. The chain combines TRBV7-2 with TRBJ2-7; TRBD2 matches 8 bases. In germline, CDR1 is SGHTA, CDR2 FQGNSA. The V gene end was trimmed by 5 bases and the J gene end by 1 base; junction bases not matched to a gene: 4. This CDR3 contains 14 residues.

CDR3 residues: CAWSVLTGYGYTF. For the CDR3, the DNA is TGTGCCTGGAGTGTACTGACAGGGTACGGCTACACCTTC. This chain joins TRBV30 and TRBJ1-2; TRBD1 matches at 7 bases. CDR3 length equals 13 residues. Per the germline V gene, CDR1 is GTSNPN and CDR2 is SVGIG (reference sequence). J gave up 8 bases and V 0 bases, and 6 bases lay outside the gene matches.

This chain joins TRBV20-1 and TRBJ2-3; D not certain. The CDR3 loop spans 11 amino acids. CDR1 is DFQATT, CDR2 SNEGSKA, per germline (reference sequence). The CDR3 loop reads CSALGMDTQYF. DNA of the CDR3: TGCAGCGCGCTGGGGATGGATACGCAGTATTTT.

The CDR3 DNA reads TGTGCCAGCAGCGGGGGGAGCAGGGGTACGCAGTATTTT. It codes for CASSGGSRGTQYF. The chain uses TRBV7-2 and TRBJ2-3; D may be TRBD1 or TRBD2 (6 bases each). The CDR3 extends over 13 amino acids. The V gene lost 5 bases and the J gene lost 8 bases, with 14 bases spanning the gap. Germline V lookup: CDR1 SGHTA, CDR2 FQGNSA.

The chain joins TRBV27 to TRBJ2-3; 7 positions agree with TRBD2. Germline V gives CDR1 MNHEY, CDR2 SMNVEV (reference sequence). The CDR3 is made up of 14 amino acids. V shed 5 bases and J 6 bases; nucleotides not matched to a gene: 8. CDR3 coding DNA: TGTGCCAGCAGTCGACTAGCTAATGCGGATACGCAGTATTTT. Its translation: CASSRLANADTQYF.

This clonotype came up once. The chain employs TRBV20-1 and TRBJ2-7; D could derive from TRBD1 or TRBD2 (5 bases each). The assigned J gene may be wrong: the sequence end matches TRBJ2-5 better. The germline gives CDR1 DFQATT, CDR2 SNEGSKA (reference sequence). The CDR3 covers 12 residues. CDR3 sequence reads: CSAPDTAGTQYF. The CDR3 nucleotides read TGCAGTGCGCCGGACACGGCGGGGACCCAGTACTTC.